The sequence of this T cell receptor beta chain was determined in a study of response to subunit inactivated influenza vaccine. TCRdb recomputed calls from the RT-PCR reads with MiXCR, one row per CDR3 protein. The table records approximately 310,000 distinct CDR3 sequences, just over 20% of them present only once. Study findings and constraints: Researchers suggested that each seasonal influenza vaccination recruits few new T cells.

A note on this clonotype: Its antigen remains unidentified.

The sample here was PBMCs from blood, taken 21 months after vaccination. The receptor was derived from a man between 50 and 69 years old who received an inactivated influenza vaccine.

CDR3: CASSPDWGAGYTF. The DNA of the CDR3 is TGTGCCAGCAGCCCAGACTGGGGAGCTGGCTACACCTTC. The chain is built from TRBV7-8 and TRBJ1-2; D unclear. Trimming shortened V by 5 bases and J by 7 bases, and 14 bases separated the two germline ends. Germline V gene lookup returns CDR1 SGHVS and CDR2 FQNEAQ. The CDR3 runs 13 residues.